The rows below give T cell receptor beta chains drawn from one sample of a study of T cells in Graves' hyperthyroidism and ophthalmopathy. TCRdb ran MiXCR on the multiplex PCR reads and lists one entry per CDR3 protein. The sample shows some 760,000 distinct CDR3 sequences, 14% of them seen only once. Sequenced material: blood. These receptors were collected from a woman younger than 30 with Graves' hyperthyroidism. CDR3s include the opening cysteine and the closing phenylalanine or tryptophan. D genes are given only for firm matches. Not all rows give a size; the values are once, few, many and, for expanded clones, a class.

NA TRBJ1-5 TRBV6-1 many TGTGCCAGCAGCCCTGGACACGGCAATCAGCCCCAGCATTTT CASSPGHGNQPQHF
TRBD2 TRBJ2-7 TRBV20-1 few TGCAGTGCTAGGGGACTAGTCCCCTACGAGCAGTACTTC CSARGLVPYEQYF
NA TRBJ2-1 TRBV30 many TGTGCCTGGAAAATCGGGTTTTGGGCATATGAGCAGTTCTTC CAWKIGFWAYEQFF
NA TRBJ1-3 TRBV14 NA TGTGCCAGCAGCCAACCGGGGACGACTGGAAACACCATATATTTT CASSQPGTTGNTIYF
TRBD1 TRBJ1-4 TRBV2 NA TGTGCCAGCAGTCAGGACAGGGCTGCTGAAAAACTGTTTTTT CASSQDRAAEKLFF
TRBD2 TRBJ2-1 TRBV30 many TGTGCCTGGAGCCGGACTAGCGGGGGTTGGGAGCAGTTCTTC CAWSRTSGGWEQFF
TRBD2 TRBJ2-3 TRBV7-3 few TGTGCCAGCAGCGCTCATACTAGCGGGAGGGCCAGGACAGATACGCAGTATTTT CASSAHTSGRARTDTQYF
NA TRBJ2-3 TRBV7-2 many TGTGCCAGCAGCTTATTTAGCACAGATACGCAGTATTTT CASSLFSTDTQYF
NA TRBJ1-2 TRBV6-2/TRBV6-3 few TGTGCCAGCAGTTACTCCTTGGCGAGCTATGGCTACACCTTC CASSYSLASYGYTF
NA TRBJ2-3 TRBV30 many TGTGCCTGGGGCCCTAGCACAGATACGCAGTATTTT CAWGPSTDTQYF
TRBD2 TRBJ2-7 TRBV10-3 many TGTGCCATCAGCTTCCTTGGGACTAGCGACTACGAGCAGTACTTC CAISFLGTSDYEQYF
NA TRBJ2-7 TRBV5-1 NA TGCGCCAGCACCTACTCGACAGTCCCAGATAGCACCTACGAGCAGTACTTC CASTYSTVPDSTYEQYF
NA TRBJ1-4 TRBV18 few TGTGCCAGCTCACCAGACCGGGGGGATCTTCTTCGGGTGTTTTTT CASSPDRGDLLRVFF
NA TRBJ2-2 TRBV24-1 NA TGTGCCACCAGTGATTCGCAATTGGGGGAGCTGTTTTTT CATSDSQLGELFF
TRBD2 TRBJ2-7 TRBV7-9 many TGTGCCAGCAGCCCCCACGGGGCGGGAGATTACGAGCAGTACTTC CASSPHGAGDYEQYF
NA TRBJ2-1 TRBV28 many TGTGCCAGCAGCCAACTAGGGGTGCCTTCCTACAATGAGCAGTTCTTC CASSQLGVPSYNEQFF
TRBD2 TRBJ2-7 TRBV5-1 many TGCGCCAGCAGCTTAAGCGGGGTCCCCTACGAGCAGTACTTC CASSLSGVPYEQYF
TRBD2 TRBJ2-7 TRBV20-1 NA TGCAGTGCTAGTGTGGCGGGAGTCCGGGAGCAGTACTTC CSASVAGVREQYF
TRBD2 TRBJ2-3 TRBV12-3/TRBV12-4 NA TGTGCCAGCCGTGCGGGCGGGAGTAGGGCAGATACGCAGTATTTT CASRAGGSRADTQYF
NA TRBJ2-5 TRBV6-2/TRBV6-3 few TGTGCCAGCACCAGAACCGCCGGAGGGCAAAGGGGTGAGACCCAGTACTTC CASTRTAGGQRGETQYF
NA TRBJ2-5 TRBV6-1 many TGTGCCAGCAGTGAACCGGGGCTGGTGGGGGAGACCCAGTACTTC CASSEPGLVGETQYF
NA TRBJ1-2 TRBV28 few TGTGCCAGCAGTCGTCCGGGGTCCTACTATGGCTACACCTTC CASSRPGSYYGYTF
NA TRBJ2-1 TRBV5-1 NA TGCGCCAGCAAGGGGAGCAGAAACCCGTACAATGAGCAGTTCTTC CASKGSRNPYNEQFF
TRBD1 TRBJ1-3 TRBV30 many TGTGCTTATGACAGGGGAACTGGAAACACCATATATTTT CAYDRGTGNTIYF
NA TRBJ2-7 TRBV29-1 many TGCAGCGCTGAAACTCAGAGCTCCTACGAGCAGTACTTC CSAETQSSYEQYF
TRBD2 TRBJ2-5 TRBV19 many TGTGCCAGCAGCATCGGGGGGGGGCAAGAGACCCAGTACTTC CASSIGGGQETQYF
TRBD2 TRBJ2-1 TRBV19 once TGTGCCAGTAGTATCAGAGATGGGCCGGGACTAGCGGGAGCAGGCTCCTACAATGAGCAGTTCTTC CASSIRDGPGLAGAGSYNEQFF
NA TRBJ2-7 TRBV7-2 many TGTGCCAGCAGCTTAGGTCCGGGACATTACTACGAGCAGTACTTC CASSLGPGHYYEQYF
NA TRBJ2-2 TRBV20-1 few TGCAGTGCTAGCGGGAGTGCAAACACCGGGGAGCTGTTTTTT CSASGSANTGELFF
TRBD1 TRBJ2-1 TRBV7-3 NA TGTGCCAGCAGCTTACCCGGGACAGGGGAGAGGAATGAGCAGTTCTTC CASSLPGTGERNEQFF
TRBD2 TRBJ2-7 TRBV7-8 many TGTGCCAGCAGCTTAGTACGGGAGGGCCACTACGAGCAGTACTTC CASSLVREGHYEQYF
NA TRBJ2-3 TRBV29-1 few TGCGGCGTTGATGGGGGCGGACGGCAAGATACGCAGTATTTT CGVDGGGRQDTQYF
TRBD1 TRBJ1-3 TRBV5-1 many TGCGCCAGCAGCTTGGAAGGGACAGCTGGAAACACCATATATTTT CASSLEGTAGNTIYF
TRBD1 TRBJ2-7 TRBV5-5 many TGTGCCAGCAGCGCGGACAGGGGCTACGAGCAGTACTTC CASSADRGYEQYF
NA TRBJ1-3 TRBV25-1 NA TGTGCCAGCAGTGAAGGCAGCTCTGGAAACACCATATATTTT CASSEGSSGNTIYF
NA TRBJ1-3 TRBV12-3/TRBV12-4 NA TGTGCCAGCAGCTTTTTCGGGGGGGGAACCATATATTTT CASSFFGGGTIYF
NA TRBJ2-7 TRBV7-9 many TGTGCCAGCAGCTTGGGAAACCTGGGGGAGCAGTACTTC CASSLGNLGEQYF
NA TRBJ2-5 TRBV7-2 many TGTGCCAGCAGCTTAGGGCACGGCCAGCGGATACGAGAGACCCAGTACTTC CASSLGHGQRIRETQYF
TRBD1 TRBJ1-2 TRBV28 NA TGTGCCAGCGGGGAGACAGGGTATGGCTACACCTTC CASGETGYGYTF
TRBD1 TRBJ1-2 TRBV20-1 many TGCAGTGCGCAACCGGGACAGGCCAGGCAGGGCGGCTACACCTTC CSAQPGQARQGGYTF
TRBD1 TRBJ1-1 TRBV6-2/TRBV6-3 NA TGTGCCAGCACCAAATACTGGGACAGAGAAGCTTTCTTT CASTKYWDREAFF
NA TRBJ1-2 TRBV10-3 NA TGTGCCATAGGGGACGGCCGAAAGGATGGCTACACCTTC CAIGDGRKDGYTF
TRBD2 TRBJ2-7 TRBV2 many TGTGCCAGCAGTGAACGGGCTAGCGGCCGCTACGAGCAGTACTTC CASSERASGRYEQYF
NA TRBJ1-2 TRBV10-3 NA TGTGCCATCAGTGCCGGGCAGGTGCCTTATGGCTACACCTTC CAISAGQVPYGYTF
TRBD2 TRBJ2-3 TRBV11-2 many TGTGCCAGCAGCTCCCCGCCTTGGGCTAGCGGGATTAACGCAGATACGCAGTATTTT CASSSPPWASGINADTQYF
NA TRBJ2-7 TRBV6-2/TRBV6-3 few TGTGCCAGCAGCCCCCATGGGCGGTCCTACGAGCAGTACTTC CASSPHGRSYEQYF